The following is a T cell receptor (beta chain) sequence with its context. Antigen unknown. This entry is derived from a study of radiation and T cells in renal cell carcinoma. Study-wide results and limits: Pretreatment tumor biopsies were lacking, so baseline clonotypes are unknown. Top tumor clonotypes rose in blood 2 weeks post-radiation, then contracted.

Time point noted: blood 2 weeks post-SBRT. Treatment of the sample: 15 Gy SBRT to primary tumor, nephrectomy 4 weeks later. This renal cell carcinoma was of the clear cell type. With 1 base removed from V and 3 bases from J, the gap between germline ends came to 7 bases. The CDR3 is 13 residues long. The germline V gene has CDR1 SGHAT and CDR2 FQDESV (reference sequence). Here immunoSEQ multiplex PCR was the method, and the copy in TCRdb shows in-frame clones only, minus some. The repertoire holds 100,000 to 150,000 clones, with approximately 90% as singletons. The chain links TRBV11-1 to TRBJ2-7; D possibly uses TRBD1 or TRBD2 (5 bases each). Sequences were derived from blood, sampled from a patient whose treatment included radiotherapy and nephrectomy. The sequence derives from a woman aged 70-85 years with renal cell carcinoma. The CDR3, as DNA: TGTGCCAGCAGCTTAGGTGGGGGCTACGAGCAGTACTTC. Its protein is CASSLGGGYEQYF.